The rows below give T cell receptor beta chains drawn from one sample of a study of T cell changes during pregnancy in multiple sclerosis. The table came from immunoSEQ multiplex PCR; TCRdb's copy has only in-frame clones and leaves some out. The profile covers some 70,000 clones, with around nine tenths appearing a single time and over 3% taken by the ten largest. The sample in question was peripheral blood, obtained before pregnancy. The receptor set was obtained from a female donor with multiple sclerosis, enrolled in a pregnancy study. The conserved cysteine and the conserved F or W are not part of the CDR3 here. The order of the fields is CDR3 protein, clone size, V gene, J gene. The listing skips clone size in some rows; elsewhere it reads once, few, many or a size class.

cdr3_aa: ASSSALGQGTEAF
clone_size: -
v_call: TRBV11-1
j_call: TRBJ1-1

cdr3_aa: ASSNPQGVLPQH
clone_size: -
v_call: TRBV6-1
j_call: TRBJ1-5

cdr3_aa: ASSLVATVRVNHGYT
clone_size: -
v_call: TRBV7-9
j_call: TRBJ1-2

cdr3_aa: ASSDRRTGANVLT
clone_size: -
v_call: TRBV2
j_call: TRBJ2-6

cdr3_aa: ASSPRSAGENTEAF
clone_size: -
v_call: TRBV18
j_call: TRBJ1-1

cdr3_aa: ASSPALAGGKNEQY
clone_size: -
v_call: TRBV18
j_call: TRBJ2-7

cdr3_aa: AWRSGSTDTQY
clone_size: -
v_call: TRBV30
j_call: TRBJ2-3

cdr3_aa: ASSTTDRGYQPQH
clone_size: -
v_call: TRBV19
j_call: TRBJ1-5

cdr3_aa: ASSSGLRSEQF
clone_size: -
v_call: TRBV11-3
j_call: TRBJ2-1

cdr3_aa: ASSQAGVNYGYT
clone_size: -
v_call: TRBV9
j_call: TRBJ1-2

cdr3_aa: ASSATGGIRGEQF
clone_size: -
v_call: TRBV11-2
j_call: TRBJ2-1

cdr3_aa: ASSQDELKGRGRKY
clone_size: -
v_call: TRBV4-1
j_call: TRBJ2-3

cdr3_aa: ASSQLPGGTDTQY
clone_size: once
v_call: TRBV9
j_call: TRBJ2-3

cdr3_aa: AWGGTVNTEAF
clone_size: -
v_call: TRBV30
j_call: TRBJ1-1

cdr3_aa: ASSLGGGQETQY
clone_size: -
v_call: TRBV5-8
j_call: TRBJ2-5